This T cell receptor (beta chain) was recorded in a study of blood T cell repertoires in COVID-19. Background on the study: COVID-19 samples, acute and convalescent, were from the United States, Italy and Spain.

Authors' analysis steps: By means of reference gene primer amplification, nucleated cell counts were estimated. Libraries were prepared by immunoSEQ multiplex PCR; TCRdb keeps only in-frame clonotypes and omits some of them. From that table come the V and J calls and clone size; the DNA was used to work out D and trimming. The top ten hold roughly 2.6% of the sample, which has under 250,000 clones, about 85% seen once. The CDR3 runs to 14 residues. Germline CDR1 MGHRA, CDR2 YSYEKL. The V and J ends lost 5 bases and 1 base respectively, with 11 bases between them. The origin of this receptor is a man aged 45-65 years who had recovered from COVID-19. Material for sequencing was peripheral blood. The V gene is TRBV4-1, the J gene TRBJ1-1; possibly TRBD1 for D (5 bases). Here the CDR3 reads CASSDRTRNTEAFF. Written as DNA, the CDR3 is TGCGCCAGCAGCGACCGGACACGGAACACTGAAGCTTTCTTT.